What follows describes a single T cell receptor beta chain. The data were obtained in a study of blood T cell repertoires in COVID-19. Overall study context: Both acute and convalescent COVID-19 samples were obtained from the United States, Italy and Spain. From T cells, B-cell-depleted T cells, or PBMCs came the material, which was cDNA or gDNA.

Original processing notes: Amplification of reference gene primers was used by the study to estimate nucleated cell counts. Only in-frame clones appear in the TCRdb table, and some are missing; sequencing was by immunoSEQ multiplex PCR. D and trimming come from the DNA, and the V and J calls and clone size come from that table. Among roughly 80,000 clones listed, about 81% were seen once. The sample consisted of peripheral blood. This sequence originates from a human donor in a cohort sampled during active COVID-19.

The CDR3 bases are TGTGCCAGCAGTTACGGGAGGCAAGAGACCCAGTACTTC. Protein product: CASSYGRQETQYF. The chain combines TRBV6-2 or TRBV6-3 with TRBJ2-5; D is perhaps TRBD2 (6 bases). The CDR3 loop spans 13 amino acids. Trimming pared 2 bases from V and 2 bases from J, leaving 6 bases between. Germline-derived CDR1 and CDR2 are MNHEY and SVGEGT.